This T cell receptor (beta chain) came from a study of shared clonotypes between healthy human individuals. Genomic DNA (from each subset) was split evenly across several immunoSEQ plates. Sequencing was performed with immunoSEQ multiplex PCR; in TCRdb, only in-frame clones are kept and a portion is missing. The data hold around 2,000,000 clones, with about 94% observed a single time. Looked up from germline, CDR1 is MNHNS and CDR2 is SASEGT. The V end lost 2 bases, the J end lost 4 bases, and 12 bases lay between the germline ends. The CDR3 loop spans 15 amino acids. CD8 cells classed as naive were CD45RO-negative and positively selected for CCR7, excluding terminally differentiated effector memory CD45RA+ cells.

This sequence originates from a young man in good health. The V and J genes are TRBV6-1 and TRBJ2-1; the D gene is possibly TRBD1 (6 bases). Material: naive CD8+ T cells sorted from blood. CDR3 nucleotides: TGTGCCAGCAGTGAACTCCAGGGGCCTTACAATGAGCAGTTCTTC. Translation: CASSELQGPYNEQFF.